The source of this T cell receptor (beta chain) is a study of a mutant IDH1 vaccine in newly diagnosed glioma. Assay used: immunoSEQ multiplex PCR; TCRdb lists only in-frame clones, some missing. This table holds roughly 56,000 clones, about 71% found once. Germline CDR1 reads ENHRY; CDR2 reads SYGVKD. The CDR3 loop spans 11 amino acids. V shed 11 bases and J 3 bases; nucleotides not matched to a gene: 3. Points on this clone: Its specificity is not known.

The sample's time point: week 47, end of study. What each vaccine dose contained was 300 ug of mutant IDH1 20-mer peptide, accompanied by topical imiquimod. The chain carries TRBV10-3 and TRBJ2-7, with 8 bases lining up with TRBD1. The starting material was PBMCs, obtained from a glioma patient whose treatment included an IDH1 peptide vaccine. This receptor was taken from a man between 50 and 59 years old with glioma. CDR3 region: CAVGTGYEQYF. CDR3 coding DNA: TGTGCCGTCGGGACAGGCTACGAGCAGTACTTC.